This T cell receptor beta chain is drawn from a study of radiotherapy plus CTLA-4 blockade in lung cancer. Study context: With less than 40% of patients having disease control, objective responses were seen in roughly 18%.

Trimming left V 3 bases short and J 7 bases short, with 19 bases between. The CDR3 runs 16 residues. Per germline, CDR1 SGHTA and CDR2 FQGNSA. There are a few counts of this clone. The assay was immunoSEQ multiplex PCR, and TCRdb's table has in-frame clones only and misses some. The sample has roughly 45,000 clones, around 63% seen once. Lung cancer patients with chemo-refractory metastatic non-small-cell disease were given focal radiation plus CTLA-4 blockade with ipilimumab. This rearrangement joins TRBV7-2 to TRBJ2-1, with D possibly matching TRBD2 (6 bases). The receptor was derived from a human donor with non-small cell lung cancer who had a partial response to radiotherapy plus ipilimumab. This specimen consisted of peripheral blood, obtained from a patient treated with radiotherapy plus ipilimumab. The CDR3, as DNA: TGTGCCAGCAGCTTCCGAACGGGAGACAGACGGAATGAGCAGTTCTTC. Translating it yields CASSFRTGDRRNEQFF. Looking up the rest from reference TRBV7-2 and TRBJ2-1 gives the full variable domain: GAGVSQSPSNKVTEKGKDVELRCDPISGHTALYWYRQSLGQGLEFLIYFQGNSAPDKSGLPSDRFSAERTGGSVSTLTIQRTQQEDSAVYLCASSFRTGDRRNEQFFGPGTRLTVL.